This paragraph covers one TCR beta chain sequence. Its specificity is unknown. Sequenced by immunoSEQ multiplex PCR; TCRdb stores in-frame clones only, minus some. The sample consists of about 1 million clones, approximately 72% of them appearing once. After removal of 1 base from V and 4 bases from J, the junction contained 12 bases not matched to a gene. The germline V gene encodes CDR1 GTSNPN and CDR2 SVGIG (reference sequence). The CDR3 length is 18 residues. The data originate from a study of shared clonotypes between healthy human individuals. Study-level results: Rarefaction curves obtained for sorted subsets showed sequencing incomplete despite large depth.

This TCR was recovered from a young man in good health. Sequencing was performed on memory CD4+ T cells sorted from blood. Described subset: CD45RA-negative fraction. The J gene is TRBJ2-3, the V gene TRBV30; TRBD2 agrees at 12 bases. This CDR3 is CAWSGTSGRRSRADTQYF. The CDR3 coding sequence is TGTGCCTGGAGTGGCACTAGCGGGAGGCGTAGCCGCGCAGATACGCAGTATTTT.